This T cell receptor beta chain was observed in a study of PD-1 blockade in classical Hodgkin lymphoma. The data were produced by immunoSEQ multiplex PCR, yet TCRdb's version contains in-frame clones alone and is incomplete. This table has 10,000 to 15,000 clones, 75% to 90% appearing once. A remark on this clone: Its antigen is unknown.

Losses at the gene ends were 2 bases for V and 5 bases for J; bases not matched to a gene: 3. CDR1 LGHNT and CDR2 FRNRAP come from the germline V gene. The CDR3 loop spans 15 amino acids. Findings of the study overall: Relapsed/refractory patients reportedly had the lowest baseline TCR diversity, below newly diagnosed patients, who were below healthy donors. By C4D1, diversity of CD4+ TCRs had risen significantly, whereas that of CD8+ TCRs had not. Newly diagnosed patients had diversity similar to the baseline diversity of complete responders.

Each patient experienced a relapse that followed autologous stem cell transplantation, and brentuximab vedotin exposure varied. Specimen: peripheral blood mononuclear cells (PBMCs), collected at baseline. V gene TRBV12-5 combines with J gene TRBJ2-2; 9 nucleotides agree with TRBD2. This clonotype was sampled from a human donor with classical Hodgkin lymphoma. CDR3 region: CASGLSSGITGELFF. The CDR3, as DNA: TGTGCTAGTGGTTTGTCTAGCGGGATTACCGGGGAGCTGTTTTTT.